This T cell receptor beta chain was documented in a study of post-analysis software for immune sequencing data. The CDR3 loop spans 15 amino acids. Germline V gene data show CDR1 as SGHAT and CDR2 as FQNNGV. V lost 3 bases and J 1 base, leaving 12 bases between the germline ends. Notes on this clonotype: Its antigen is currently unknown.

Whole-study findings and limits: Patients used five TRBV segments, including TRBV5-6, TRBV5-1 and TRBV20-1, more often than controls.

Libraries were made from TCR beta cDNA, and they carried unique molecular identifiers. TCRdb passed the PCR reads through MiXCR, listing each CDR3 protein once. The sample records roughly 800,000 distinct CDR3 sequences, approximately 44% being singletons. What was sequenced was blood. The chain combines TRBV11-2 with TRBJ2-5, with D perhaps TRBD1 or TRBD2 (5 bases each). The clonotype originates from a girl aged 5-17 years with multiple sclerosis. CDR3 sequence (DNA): TGTGCCAGCAGCTTTCCGGGACGCTTCCAAGAGACCCAGTACTTC. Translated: CASSFPGRFQETQYF.